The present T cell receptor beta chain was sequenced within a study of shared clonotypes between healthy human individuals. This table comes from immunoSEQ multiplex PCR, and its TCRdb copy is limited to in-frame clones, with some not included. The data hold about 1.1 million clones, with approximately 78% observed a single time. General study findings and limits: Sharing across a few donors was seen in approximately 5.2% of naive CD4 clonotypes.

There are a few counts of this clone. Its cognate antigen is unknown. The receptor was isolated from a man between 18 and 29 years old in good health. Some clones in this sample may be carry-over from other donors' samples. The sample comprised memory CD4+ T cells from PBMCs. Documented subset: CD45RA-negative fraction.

The CDR3 here is CASSPVPGLNQYF. The CDR3 DNA is TGTGCCAGCTCACCAGTCCCCGGGTTGAACCAGTACTTC. The V and J genes are TRBV18 and TRBJ2-4; D unresolved. V was trimmed by 2 bases and J by 13 bases, leaving 15 bases between them. CDR1 is KGHSH, CDR2 LQKENI, per germline. This CDR3 region has 13 residues.